The 21 T cell receptor beta chains given below trace back to one sample, sequenced in a study of control samples from healthy donors and cancer patients. Generated by immunoSEQ multiplex PCR, the TCRdb table keeps only in-frame clones and is missing some. Of just under 75,000 clones detected, about 90% appear once; the ten largest clones hold 3% to 4.5%. The sequenced sample was blood. The receptors were gathered from a woman aged 45-65 years in good health.

This chain connects TRBV4-1 to TRBJ1-4, with D tentatively TRBD1 (5 bases). This CDR3 is 18 amino acids long. Between the trimmed V and J ends, which lost 0 bases and 3 bases, there was a span of 17 bases. Germline CDR1 MGHRA, CDR2 YSYEKL. The CDR3 protein is CASSQDRGQRGSNEKLFF. CDR3 bases: TGCGCCAGCAGCCAAGATAGAGGACAAAGAGGGTCTAATGAAAAACTGTTTTTT.

The rearrangement links TRBV19 to TRBJ1-4; no clear D gene. CDR3 size: 13 residues. V was cut by 5 bases and J by 5 bases, with 9 bases left in between. The germline V gene has CDR1 LNHDA and CDR2 SQIVND (reference sequence). CDR3 coding DNA: TGTGCCAGTAGTGAGCAGAGGAATGAAAAACTGTTTTTT. Translated: CASSEQRNEKLFF.

The chain combines TRBV19 with TRBJ2-1; D possibly corresponds to TRBD2 (6 bases). The CDR3 runs 15 residues. Trimming cost V 1 base and J 3 bases, with 10 bases left between them. CDR1 LNHDA and CDR2 SQIVND come from the germline V gene (reference sequence). CDR3 in amino acids: CASSIGLASYNEQFF. CDR3 nucleotides: TGTGCCAGTAGTATAGGGCTAGCGAGCTACAATGAGCAGTTCTTC.

The rearrangement joins TRBV6-6 to TRBJ1-1; D might be TRBD1 (5 bases). V was clipped by 0 bases and J by 10 bases, with 9 bases between them. Germline CDR1 MNHNY, CDR2 SVGAGI (reference sequence). There are 12 residues in the CDR3. The CDR3 DNA reads as TGTGCCAGCAGTTACTCGGGGGGTGGAGCTTTCTTT. It encodes CASSYSGGGAFF.

The chain is built from TRBV28 and TRBJ1-2; 8 bases are a match to TRBD1. CDR3 length: 13 amino acids. Per the germline V gene, CDR1 is MDHEN and CDR2 is SYDVKM. Losses at the gene ends were 9 bases for V and 4 bases for J; bases not matched to a gene: 7. CDR3 in amino acids: CARRQGNSYGYTF. The CDR3 DNA sequence: TGTGCCAGACGACAGGGGAACAGCTATGGCTACACCTTC.

This chain links TRBV7-3 with TRBJ2-3, with 8 bases fitting TRBD2. Germline V gene lookup returns CDR1 SGHTA and CDR2 FQGTGA. CDR3 length: 15 residues. Trimming at V came to 5 bases and at J to 1 base, leaving 5 bases not matched to a gene. This CDR3 is CASSPLAGRTDTQYF. Written as DNA, the CDR3 is TGTGCCAGCAGCCCTTTAGCGGGACGCACAGATACGCAGTATTTT.

This clone has just a few counts. The chain is built from TRBV5-4 and TRBJ2-1; perhaps TRBD2 as D (5 bases). Germline V CDR1 and CDR2: SGHNT, YYREEE (reference sequence). CDR3 length: 14 residues. The V and J ends lost 0 bases and 4 bases respectively, with 8 bases between them. In DNA, the CDR3 is TGTGCCAGCAGCTTGGCCGGGATTTACAATGAGCAGTTCTTC. Residues: CASSLAGIYNEQFF. The whole variable domain, remainder taken from reference TRBV5-4 and TRBJ2-1, is ETGVTQSPTHLIKTRGQQVTLRCSSQSGHNTVSWYQQALGQGPQFIFQYYREEENGRGNFPPRFSGLQFPNYSSELNVNALELDDSALYLCASSLAGIYNEQFFGPGTRLTVL.

The V gene is TRBV24-1, the J gene TRBJ2-1; the match to TRBD1 covers 11 bases. Per the germline V gene, CDR1 is KGHDR and CDR2 is SFDVKD. V lost 1 base, J lost 6 bases, and 4 bases stayed unmatched. The CDR3 covers 16 residues. The CDR3 loop reads CATSDLGDRGGNEQFF. For the CDR3, the DNA is TGTGCCACCAGTGATTTAGGGGACAGGGGGGGCAATGAGCAGTTCTTC.

The rearrangement joins TRBV9 to TRBJ2-1, with a possible D match to TRBD1 (6 bases). The CDR3 has 17 residues. V was shortened by 0 bases and J by 5 bases, with 18 bases between the two germline ends. Germline V gives CDR1 SGDLS, CDR2 YYNGEE. CDR3 in amino acids: CASSVARTALSHNEQFF. The CDR3 DNA reads TGTGCCAGCAGCGTAGCCCGGACAGCGCTGTCGCACAATGAGCAGTTCTTC.

This clone was observed a few times. The chain links TRBV20-1 to TRBJ1-1; D is unresolved. The germline V gene has CDR1 DFQATT and CDR2 SNEGSKA (reference sequence). This CDR3 contains 11 residues. Trimming removed 2 bases at V and 7 bases at J, with 8 bases between. CDR3 amino acids: CSARRQFEAFF. The CDR3 DNA is TGCAGTGCTAGAAGGCAATTTGAAGCTTTCTTT.

This clone was observed a single time. V and J are TRBV6-1 and TRBJ1-2; no clear D gene. This CDR3 spans 14 amino acids. Trimming took off 0 bases at V and 2 bases at J, with 7 bases between the two ends. Per germline, CDR1 MNHNS and CDR2 SASEGT. As DNA, the CDR3 is TGTGCCAGCAGTGAAGCCGGCCAGAACTATGGCTACACCTTC. This gives the protein CASSEAGQNYGYTF.

This chain connects TRBV28 to TRBJ1-1; 8 bases agree with TRBD1. This CDR3 is 16 amino acids long. Germline assignment: CDR1 MDHEN and CDR2 SYDVKM. V lost 3 bases, J lost 1 base, and 7 bases stayed unmatched. The CDR3 loop reads CASSFIRGQANTEAFF. The CDR3 nucleotides read TGTGCCAGCAGTTTCATTCGGGGACAGGCGAACACTGAAGCTTTCTTT.

The chain has TRBV6-5 and TRBJ2-7; 10 bases line up with TRBD2. This CDR3 region has 14 residues. Trimming removed 1 base from V and 5 bases from J; junction bases left unmatched: 2. CDR1 and CDR2 (germline): MNHEY, SVGAGI. The CDR3 region has the DNA TGTGCCAGCAGTTACTACGGGACTAGCGACGAGCAGTACTTC. It yields the protein CASSYYGTSDEQYF.

The chain carries TRBV5-1 and TRBJ1-5; 7 nucleotides line up with TRBD1. The V gene end was trimmed by 4 bases and the J gene end by 5 bases; junction bases not matched to a gene: 9. Germline CDR1 reads SGHRS; CDR2 reads YFSETQ. The CDR3 runs to 15 residues. DNA for the CDR3: TGCGCCAGCAGCCCCGAGACAGGGCTGCATCAGCCCCAGCATTTT. This gives the protein CASSPETGLHQPQHF.

The chain joins TRBV4-2 to TRBJ1-4; 8 bases map to TRBD1. The CDR3 is 17 amino acids. Trimming cost V 1 base and J 0 bases; bases outside gene matches: 4. Germline CDR1 and CDR2: LGHNA and YNFKEQ. The CDR3 sequence is CASSQGPGQATNEKLFF. DNA for the CDR3: TGTGCCAGCAGCCAAGGCCCGGGACAGGCAACTAATGAAAAACTGTTTTTT.

The chain uses TRBV6-5 and TRBJ2-1; TRBD2 aligns across 10 bases. Germline CDR1 reads MNHEY; CDR2 reads SVGAGI. The CDR3 contains 14 residues. With 0 bases clipped from V and 10 bases from J, the junction kept 3 bases outside the gene matches. The CDR3 DNA follows: TGTGCCAGCAGTTACTCGACTAGCGGGTTCGAGCAGTTCTTC. Residues: CASSYSTSGFEQFF.

The chain links TRBV18 to TRBJ1-1; maybe TRBD1 (6 bases). The CDR3 is 15 amino acids. Trimming took off 1 base at V and 1 base at J, with 10 bases between the two ends. Germline CDR1 reads KGHSH; CDR2 reads LQKENI. CDR3 sequence (DNA): TGTGCCAGCTCACCACGTAAGGGGGAGAACACTGAAGCTTTCTTT. Translating gives CASSPRKGENTEAFF.

The rearrangement uses TRBV5-1 and TRBJ2-3; D may match TRBD1 or TRBD2 (5 bases each). CDR3 length: 14 amino acids. Germline V gene sequence: CDR1 SGHRS, CDR2 YFSETQ. The V gene lost 0 bases and the J gene lost 1 base, with 6 bases spanning the gap. As DNA, the CDR3 is TGCGCCAGCAGCTTGGCGGGACGCACAGATACGCAGTATTTT. Its translation: CASSLAGRTDTQYF.

The chain carries TRBV9 and TRBJ1-5, with D uncertain. Germline V gene lookup returns CDR1 SGDLS and CDR2 YYNGEE. The CDR3 runs 15 residues. V gave up 0 bases and J gave up 3 bases, with 10 bases separating them. The CDR3 nucleotides are TGTGCCAGCAGCGTAGATGGGGATTACAATCAGCCCCAGCATTTT. Encoded protein: CASSVDGDYNQPQHF.

The genes are TRBV6-1 and TRBJ2-4; maybe TRBD1 (6 bases). V was clipped by 1 base and J by 0 bases, with 10 bases between them. Germline V gene lookup returns CDR1 MNHNS and CDR2 SASEGT. The CDR3 spans 16 residues. In nucleotides, the CDR3 is TGTGCCAGCAGTGAAGTTGGGGGCGCAGCCAAAAACATTCAGTACTTC. Encoded protein: CASSEVGGAAKNIQYF.

The gene calls are TRBV5-1 and TRBJ1-1; TRBD1 aligns across 8 bases. Trimming took 0 bases from V and 12 from J; bases not matched to a gene: 7. This CDR3 is built from 13 residues. Germline values: CDR1 SGHRS, CDR2 YFSETQ. The CDR3 coding sequence is TGCGCCAGCAGCTTGGCGGGACAGGATACGACTTTCTTT. Its protein is CASSLAGQDTTFF.